The next 12 T cell receptor beta chains were all read from a single sample in a study of T cell repertoires in cytomegalovirus infection. No antigen has been assigned to these receptors. TCRdb fed the reads into MiXCR, producing one record per CDR3 protein. Of 27,000 or so distinct CDR3 sequences in the sample, under 20% were seen once. The specimen was CD8+ T cells from cultured PBMCs, collected from culture after CMV antigen stimulation. Receptor source: a human donor in good health (CMV status not recorded). Some clones in this sample may be carry-over from other donors' samples.

This clonotype showed up just a few times. The chain links TRBV7-7 to TRBJ2-3; D may be TRBD1 or TRBD2 (5 bases each). The CDR3 is made up of 15 amino acids. Trimming removed 5 bases from V and 1 base from J, with 13 bases in between. Germline CDR1 SSHAT, CDR2 FNYEAQ (reference sequence). In nucleotides, the CDR3 is TGTGCCAGCAGCCCCGGGACCGGGGGCACAGATACGCAGTATTTT. It encodes CASSPGTGGTDTQYF. Variable domain in full (rest from reference TRBV7-7 and TRBJ2-3): GAGVSQSPRYKVTKRGQDVTLRCDPISSHATLYWYQQALGQGPEFLTYFNYEAQPDKSGLPSDRFSAERPEGSISTLTIQRTEQRDSAMYRCASSPGTGGTDTQYFGPGTRLTVL.

The rearrangement joins TRBV27 to TRBJ2-3; possible D gene TRBD2, 6 bases. Germline CDR1 MNHEY, CDR2 SMNVEV (reference sequence). The CDR3 extends over 15 amino acids. Trimming left V 5 bases short and J 1 base short, with 13 bases between. The CDR3 is CASSLRDSRTDTQYF. The CDR3 DNA reads as TGTGCCAGCAGTCTGCGGGACTCACGCACAGATACGCAGTATTTT.

This clonotype was found a few times. The J gene is TRBJ1-2, the V gene TRBV6-2 or TRBV6-3, with D possibly matching TRBD1 (5 bases). Germline values: CDR1 MNHEY, CDR2 SVGEGT. The CDR3 length is 12 residues. V was cut by 7 bases and J by 2 bases, with 8 bases left in between. The CDR3 nucleotides are TGTGCCAGCACCGCAGGGAACTATGGCTACACCTTC. This sequence encodes CASTAGNYGYTF.

The chain uses TRBV7-2 and TRBJ2-3, with 9 positions matching TRBD1. V trimming: 4 bases; J trimming: 1 base; junction bases outside the gene matches: 3. CDR1 is SGHTA and CDR2 is FQGNSA in the germline V gene. The CDR3 runs to 15 residues. This CDR3 reads CASSSWTGGTDTQYF. CDR3 nucleotides: TGTGCCAGCAGCTCATGGACAGGGGGCACAGATACGCAGTATTTT.

This clonotype was counted between two and nine times. V gene TRBV11-2 combines with J gene TRBJ2-7; D is uncertain. The CDR3 consists of 15 residues. Germline assignment: CDR1 SGHAT and CDR2 FQNNGV. The V end was cut by 0 bases, the J end by 0 bases, with 9 bases between. The DNA of the CDR3 is TGTGCCAGCAGCTTAGAGGGTGTATCCTCCTACGAGCAGTACTTC. This translates into CASSLEGVSSYEQYF.

V gene TRBV6-2 or TRBV6-3 combines with J gene TRBJ2-5; D remains ambiguous. Germline V lookup: CDR1 MNHEY, CDR2 SVGEGT. Trimming removed 2 bases from V and 5 bases from J, with 18 bases in between. The CDR3 loop spans 16 amino acids. The CDR3 sequence: CASSYGQLSLVETQYF. DNA for the CDR3: TGTGCCAGCAGTTACGGGCAGCTAAGTTTGGTGGAGACCCAGTACTTC.

This clonotype was found a few times. The CDR3 reads CASSLGSPEVAKNIQYF. DNA for the CDR3: TGTGCCAGCAGCTTAGGTTCCCCAGAAGTAGCCAAAAACATTCAGTACTTC. The rearrangement links TRBV7-2 to TRBJ2-4; no clear D. Germline CDR1 is SGHTA and CDR2 is FQGNSA. The ends were cut back, 1 base at V and 0 bases at J, with 13 bases in the middle. CDR3 length equals 17 residues.

This clonotype was observed once. This chain uses TRBV11-2 with TRBJ2-2, with 13 bases identical to TRBD2. The CDR3 consists of 17 residues. V dropped 1 base and J dropped 1; count of bases not matched to a gene: 0. Germline values: CDR1 SGHAT, CDR2 FQNNGV. CDR3 sequence (DNA): TGTGCCAGCAGCTTAGGGACTAGCGGGGGGAACACCGGGGAGCTGTTTTTT. It encodes CASSLGTSGGNTGELFF.

The J gene is TRBJ2-6, the V gene TRBV6-5; a possible D gene is TRBD2 (6 bases). The CDR3 has 20 amino acids. With 2 bases removed from V and 0 bases from J, the gap between germline ends came to 20 bases. Germline lookup yields CDR1 MNHEY and CDR2 SVGAGI. Here the CDR3 reads CASSYRRGSARSSGANVLTF. The CDR3 bases are TGTGCCAGCAGTTACCGGCGGGGCTCAGCACGGTCCTCTGGGGCCAACGTCCTGACTTTC.

The chain recombines TRBV6-2 or TRBV6-3 with TRBJ1-5; no definite D call. The CDR3 covers 16 residues. CDR1 and CDR2 from the germline V gene are MNHEY and SVGEGT. With 6 bases removed from V and 2 bases from J, the gap between germline ends came to 17 bases. The DNA of the CDR3 is TGTGCCAGCAGAGGTGTCCCGGCGAGGGGCAATCAGCCCCAGCATTTT. This gives the protein CASRGVPARGNQPQHF.

This clonotype was observed a handful of times. The chain links TRBV30 to TRBJ1-4; no reliable D call. The CDR3 is made up of 15 amino acids. CDR1 GTSNPN and CDR2 SVGIG come from the germline V gene (reference sequence). V lost 4 bases and J 5 bases, leaving 17 bases between the germline ends. The CDR3 spells CAWTAGGGYNEKLFF. The CDR3 DNA is TGTGCCTGGACCGCAGGCGGCGGTTACAATGAAAAACTGTTTTTT.

J is TRBJ2-1 and V is TRBV7-2, with a tentative D call TRBD2 (5 bases). The CDR3 loop spans 13 amino acids. Germline V gene sequence: CDR1 SGHTA, CDR2 FQGNSA. V was pared by 1 base and J by 10 bases, with 11 bases between. CDR3: CASSLGGLGEQFF. In DNA form, the CDR3 reads TGTGCCAGCAGCTTAGGAGGGCTCGGGGAGCAGTTCTTC. Looking up the rest from reference TRBV7-2 and TRBJ2-1 gives the full variable domain: GAGVSQSPSNKVTEKGKDVELRCDPISGHTALYWYRQSLGQGLEFLIYFQGNSAPDKSGLPSDRFSAERTGGSVSTLTIQRTQQEDSAVYLCASSLGGLGEQFFGPGTRLTVL.